This TCR beta chain was captured in a study of blood T cell repertoires in COVID-19. Study background: Material from acute and convalescent COVID-19 was sourced from the United States, Italy and Spain. T cells, B-cell-depleted T cells, or PBMCs provided the cDNA or gDNA that served as material.

As handled by the study authors: Reference gene primer amplification yielded estimated nucleated cell counts. Using immunoSEQ multiplex PCR, the repertoire was profiled, and TCRdb retains in-frame clones only, with some absent. For V, J and clone size, that table is used; D and trimming come from the DNA. The sample lists about 200,000 clones, about 90% occurring once. This CDR3 region has 14 residues. The V end lost 6 bases, the J end lost 4 bases, and 12 bases lay between the germline ends. The germline V gene has CDR1 MNHEY and CDR2 SMNVEV (reference sequence). The specimen was peripheral blood. The V call is TRBV27, the J call TRBJ1-4; TRBD1 is a possible D gene (6 bases). This clonotype originated in a woman aged 45 to 65 with acute or convalescent COVID-19. CDR3 in amino acids: CASSSRGFNEKLFF. The CDR3 coding sequence is TGTGCCAGCAGCTCCAGGGGTTTTAATGAAAAACTGTTTTTT. Variable domain in full (rest from reference TRBV27 and TRBJ1-4): EAQVTQNPRYLITVTGKKLTVTCSQNMNHEYMSWYRQDPGLGLRQIYYSMNVEVTDKGDVPEGYKVSRKEKRNFPLILESPSPNQTSLYFCASSSRGFNEKLFFGSGTQLSVL.